What follows is one TCR beta chain and its context. Its antigen remains unidentified. The junction differs from germline at one of its ends, possibly a read error. Treatment noted: roughly 10-day PBMC culture with coronavirus spike peptide pools or control peptides (ViraFEST assay). The data derive from a study of vaccination and CD4 T cells after COVID-19. For the study at large: Six males and four females, two of them Hispanic, were enrolled as convalescents.

The germline CDR1 and CDR2 sequences are KGHDR and SFDVKD. The CDR3 is 17 amino acids. Cultured CD4+ T cell DNA underwent sequencing with the Oncomine TCR Beta short-read assay. TCRdb reprocessed the PCR reads with MiXCR, giving one entry per CDR3 protein. This repertoire shows approximately 15,000 distinct CDR3 sequences, 53% found once; its top ten account for 10%. This receptor was obtained from a human donor who had recovered from COVID-19. What was sequenced was CD4+ T cells from blood, cultured in vitro. The chain uses TRBV24-1 and TRBJ1-5; unclear D gene. CDR3 DNA: TGTGCCACCAGTGATTTGCTGTGGGAGGCTGGCAATCGGCCCCAGCATTTT. Amino acids: CATSDLLWEAGNRPQHF.